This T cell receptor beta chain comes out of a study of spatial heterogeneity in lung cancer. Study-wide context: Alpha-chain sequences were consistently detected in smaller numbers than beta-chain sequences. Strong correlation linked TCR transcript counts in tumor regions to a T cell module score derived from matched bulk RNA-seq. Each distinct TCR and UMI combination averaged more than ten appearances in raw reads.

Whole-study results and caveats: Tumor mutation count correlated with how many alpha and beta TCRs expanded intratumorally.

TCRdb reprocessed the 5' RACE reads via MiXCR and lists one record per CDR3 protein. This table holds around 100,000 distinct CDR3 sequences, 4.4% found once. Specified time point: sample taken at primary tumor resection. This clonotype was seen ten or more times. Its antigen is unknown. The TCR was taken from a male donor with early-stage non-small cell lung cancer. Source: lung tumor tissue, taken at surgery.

The CDR3 DNA follows: TGTGCCAGCAGCCTGGACAGATTGGGCAATCAGCCCCAGCATTTT. Amino acids: CASSLDRLGNQPQHF. This chain connects TRBV2 to TRBJ1-5; D perhaps matches TRBD1 (6 bases). Trimming pared 6 bases from V and 2 bases from J, leaving 14 bases between. The CDR3 extends over 15 amino acids. Germline loops: CDR1 SNHLY, CDR2 FYNNEI.